This T cell receptor beta chain was sequenced during a study of T cell changes during pregnancy in multiple sclerosis. Repertoires were generated with immunoSEQ multiplex PCR, while TCRdb's copy carries only in-frame clones and drops some. The table records about 51,000 clones, 94% of them present only once. This CDR3 comprises 12 residues. In germline, CDR1 is LNHDA, CDR2 SQIVND (reference sequence). Trimming took 10 bases from V and 4 from J, leaving 8 bases between them. The gene calls are TRBV19 and TRBJ2-6, with unresolved D. The sequenced sample was CD4+ T cells from peripheral blood mononuclear cells, obtained in the second trimester of pregnancy. The sequence was obtained from a female donor with multiple sclerosis, enrolled in a pregnancy study. This CDR3 is CATHAGANVLTF. The CDR3 DNA sequence: TGTGCCACCCATGCGGGGGCCAACGTCCTGACTTTC.